This entry features one T cell receptor beta chain sequence. The antigen is undetermined. Treatment noted: roughly ten-day PBMC culture with coronavirus spike peptide pools or control peptides (ViraFEST assay). For ViraFEST, peptide pools expanded antigen-specific T cells, after which the TCRs were sequenced. This sample is drawn from a study of vaccination and CD4 T cells after COVID-19. Whole-study context: Samples after vaccination came a median approximately 70 days past dose two, ranging 14 to 241. Study-wide findings and caveats: Rising from around 20 to 38, the median of SARS-CoV-2-reactive clonotypes did not change significantly. Median approximately 90% of reactive clones detected in convalescent patients emerged only post-vaccination.

The Oncomine TCR Beta short-read assay was applied to DNA of cultured CD4+ T cells. TCRdb reprocessed the PCR reads via MiXCR and lists one record per CDR3 protein. The data show 13,000 to 15,000 distinct CDR3 sequences, almost 50% seen once. The sequencing here drew on cultured CD4+ T cells from blood, taken after SARS-CoV-2 vaccination. This clonotype was sampled from a human donor with COVID-19.

CDR3 region: CASSASSGRGGETDTQYF. CDR3 in DNA: TGTGCCAGCAGCGCTTCTAGCGGCCGCGGGGGGGAGACAGATACGCAGTATTTT. The genes are TRBV7-3 and TRBJ2-3; 9 nucleotides agree with TRBD2. The CDR3 covers 18 residues. Germline V gene data show CDR1 as SGHTA and CDR2 as FQGTGA. V dropped 5 bases and J dropped 3; count of bases not matched to a gene: 15.